What follows describes a single TCR beta chain. The antigen remains unidentified. Stated treatment: oral pan-JAK inhibitor, 5-10 mg twice daily. Sequencing relied on a cDNA template that was reverse transcribed from extracted RNA. Some clones are missing from TCRdb's copy, which holds only in-frame ones; the method was immunoSEQ multiplex PCR. The sample has some 200,000 clones; around 50% are singletons. V was clipped by 2 bases and J by 9 bases; unmatched bases: 1. Germline lookup yields CDR1 MNHNY and CDR2 SVGAGI (reference sequence). CDR3 length: 12 amino acids. The data were taken from a study of CD8+ T cells in alopecia areata. Study at large: Percent affected scalp area, the SALT score, rated treated patients' severity.

Study observations and caveats: Since there was just one nonresponder, nobody can yet say how baseline CD8+ expansion ties to response. Especially in alopecia totalis/universalis, lesional scalp showed greater clonality than normal scalp did.

The J gene is TRBJ2-1, the V gene TRBV6-6, with TRBD1 identical over 7 bases. The sample was CD8+ T cells sorted from blood, taken at week 24, from a patient treated with tofacitinib. This receptor was taken from a human donor with alopecia areata. CDR3 residues: CASSYTGVEQFF. The CDR3 DNA sequence: TGTGCCAGCAGTTACACAGGGGTTGAGCAGTTCTTC.